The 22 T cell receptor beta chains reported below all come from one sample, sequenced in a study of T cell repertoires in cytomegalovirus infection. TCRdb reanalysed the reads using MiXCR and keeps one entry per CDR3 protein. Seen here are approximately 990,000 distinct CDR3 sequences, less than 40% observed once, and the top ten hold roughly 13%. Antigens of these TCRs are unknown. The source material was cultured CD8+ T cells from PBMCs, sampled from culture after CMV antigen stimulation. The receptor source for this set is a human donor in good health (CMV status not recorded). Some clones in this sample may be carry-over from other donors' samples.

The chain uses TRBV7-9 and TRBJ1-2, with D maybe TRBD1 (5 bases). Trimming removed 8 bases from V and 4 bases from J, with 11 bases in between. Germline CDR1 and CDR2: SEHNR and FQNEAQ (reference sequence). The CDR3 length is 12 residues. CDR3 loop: CASRGAVYGYTF. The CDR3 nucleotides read TGTGCCAGCCGGGGCGCTGTCTATGGCTACACCTTC.

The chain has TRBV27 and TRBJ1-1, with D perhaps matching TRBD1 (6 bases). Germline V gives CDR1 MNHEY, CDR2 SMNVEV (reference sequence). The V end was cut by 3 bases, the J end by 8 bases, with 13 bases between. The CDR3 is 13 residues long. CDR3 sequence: CASSFRGGREAFF. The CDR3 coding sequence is TGTGCCAGCAGTTTCAGAGGGGGTAGGGAAGCTTTCTTT.

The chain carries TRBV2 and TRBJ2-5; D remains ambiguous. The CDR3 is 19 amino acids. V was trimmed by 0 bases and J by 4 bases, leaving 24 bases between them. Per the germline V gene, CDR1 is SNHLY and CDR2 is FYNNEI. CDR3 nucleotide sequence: TGTGCCAGCAGTGAAGCTTCTATGAACCTGGGCCCCGTGGGAGAGACCCAGTACTTC. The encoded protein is CASSEASMNLGPVGETQYF.

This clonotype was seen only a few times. This chain's CDR3 is CASSSDGRMTYNEQFF. Here the CDR3 DNA reads TGCGCCAGCAGCTCTGATGGGAGAATGACCTACAATGAGCAGTTCTTC. The chain is built from TRBV5-1 and TRBJ2-1; D might be TRBD2 (5 bases). The CDR3 length is 16 residues. Germline values: CDR1 SGHRS, CDR2 YFSETQ. The ends were cut back, 3 bases at V and 2 bases at J, with 15 bases in the middle.

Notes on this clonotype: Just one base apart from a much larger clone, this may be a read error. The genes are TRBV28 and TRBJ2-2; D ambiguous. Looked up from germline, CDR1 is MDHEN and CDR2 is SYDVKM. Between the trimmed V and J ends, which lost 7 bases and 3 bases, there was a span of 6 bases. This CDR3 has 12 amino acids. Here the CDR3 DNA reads TGTGCCAGCATCCCAGACACCGGGGAGCTGTTTTTT. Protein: CASIPDTGELFF.

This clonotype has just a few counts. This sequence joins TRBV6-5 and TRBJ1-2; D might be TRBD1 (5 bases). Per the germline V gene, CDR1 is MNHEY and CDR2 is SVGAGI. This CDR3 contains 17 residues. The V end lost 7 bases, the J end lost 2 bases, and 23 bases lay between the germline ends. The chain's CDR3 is CASNGLRGGIGNYGYTF. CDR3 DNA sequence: TGTGCCAGCAACGGCTTGCGGGGGGGGATAGGAAACTATGGCTACACCTTC.

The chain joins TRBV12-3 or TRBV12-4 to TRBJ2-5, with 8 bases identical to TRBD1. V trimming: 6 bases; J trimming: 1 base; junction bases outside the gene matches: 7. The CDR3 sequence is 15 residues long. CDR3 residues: CASSPPGTGQETQYF. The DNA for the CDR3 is TGTGCCAGCAGCCCACCAGGGACAGGCCAAGAGACCCAGTACTTC.

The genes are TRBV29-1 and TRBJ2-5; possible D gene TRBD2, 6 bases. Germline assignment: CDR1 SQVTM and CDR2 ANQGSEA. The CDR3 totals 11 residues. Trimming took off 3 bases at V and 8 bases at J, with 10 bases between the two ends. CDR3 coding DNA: TGCAGCGTTGATGCGGGGCCCACCCAGTACTTC. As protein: CSVDAGPTQYF.

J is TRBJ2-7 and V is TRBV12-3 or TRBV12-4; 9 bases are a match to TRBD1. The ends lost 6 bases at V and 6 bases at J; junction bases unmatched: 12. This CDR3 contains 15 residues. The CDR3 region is CASRRTGVNPGEQYF. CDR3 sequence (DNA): TGTGCCAGCAGACGGACAGGGGTTAATCCGGGCGAGCAGTACTTC.

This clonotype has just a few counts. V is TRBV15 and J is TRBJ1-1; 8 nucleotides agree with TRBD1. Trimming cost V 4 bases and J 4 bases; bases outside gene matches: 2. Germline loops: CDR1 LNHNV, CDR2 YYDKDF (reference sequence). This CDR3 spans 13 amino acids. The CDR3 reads CATSIGTGTEAFF. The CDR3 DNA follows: TGTGCCACCAGCATTGGGACAGGCACTGAAGCTTTCTTT. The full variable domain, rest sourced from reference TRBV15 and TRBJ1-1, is DAMVIQNPRYQVTQFGKPVTLSCSQTLNHNVMYWYQQKSSQAPKLLFHYYDKDFNNEADTPDNFQSRRPNTSFCFLDIRSPGLGDTAMYLCATSIGTGTEAFFGQGTRLTVV.

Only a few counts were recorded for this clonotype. The CDR3 bases are TGTGCCAGCAGCTTGGTGACTAGCGGCTACGAGCAGTACTTC. Amino acids: CASSLVTSGYEQYF. The rearrangement links TRBV13 to TRBJ2-7, with 9 bases that match TRBD2. This CDR3 has 14 residues. Unmatched junction bases numbered 3, after V lost 3 bases and J lost 3 bases. Germline V gene lookup returns CDR1 PRHDT and CDR2 FYEKMQ (reference sequence).

CDR3 in amino acids: CASSHQGAVGELFF. The CDR3 DNA follows: TGTGCCAGCAGCCATCAGGGGGCGGTCGGGGAGCTGTTTTTT. V gene TRBV7-9 combines with J gene TRBJ2-2; 8 bases agree with TRBD1. Per germline, CDR1 SEHNR and CDR2 FQNEAQ (reference sequence). The length of the CDR3 is 14 residues. With 5 bases clipped from V and 7 bases from J, the junction kept 6 bases outside the gene matches.

CDR3 amino acids: CASSLVGGQGEQYF. The DNA of the CDR3 is TGTGCCAGCAGCCTCGTAGGGGGGCAAGGCGAGCAGTACTTC. The chain joins TRBV7-6 to TRBJ2-7, with D perhaps assigned TRBD1 or TRBD2 (6 bases each). Per the germline V gene, CDR1 is SGHVS and CDR2 is FNYEAQ. The length of the CDR3 is 14 residues. V was trimmed by 5 bases and J by 6 bases, leaving 17 bases between them.

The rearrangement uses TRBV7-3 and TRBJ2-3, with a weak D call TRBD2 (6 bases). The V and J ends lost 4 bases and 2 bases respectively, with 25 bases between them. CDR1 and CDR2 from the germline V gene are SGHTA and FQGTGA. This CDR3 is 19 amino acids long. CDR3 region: CASSSMFFHRGELTDTQYF. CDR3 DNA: TGTGCCAGCAGCTCCATGTTTTTTCATCGCGGGGAACTCACAGATACGCAGTATTTT.

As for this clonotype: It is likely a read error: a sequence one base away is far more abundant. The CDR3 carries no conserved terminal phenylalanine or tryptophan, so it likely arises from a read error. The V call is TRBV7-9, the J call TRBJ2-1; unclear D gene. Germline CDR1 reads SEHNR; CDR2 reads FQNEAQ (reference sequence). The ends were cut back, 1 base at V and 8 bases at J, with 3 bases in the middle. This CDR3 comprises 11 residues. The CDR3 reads CASSLGHEQFL. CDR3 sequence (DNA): TGTGCCAGCAGCTTAGGCCATGAGCAGTTCTTG.

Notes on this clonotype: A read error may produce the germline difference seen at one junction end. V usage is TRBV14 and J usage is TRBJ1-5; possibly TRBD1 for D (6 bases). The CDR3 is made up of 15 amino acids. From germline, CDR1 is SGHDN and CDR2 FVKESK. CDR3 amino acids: CANSQDWGAAQPQHF. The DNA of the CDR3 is TGTGCCAACAGCCAAGATTGGGGGGCCGCACAGCCCCAGCATTTT.

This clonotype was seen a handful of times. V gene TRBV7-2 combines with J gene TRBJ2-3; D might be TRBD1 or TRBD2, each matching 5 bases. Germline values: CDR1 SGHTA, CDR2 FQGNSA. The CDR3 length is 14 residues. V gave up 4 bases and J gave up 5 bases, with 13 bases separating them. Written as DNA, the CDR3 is TGTGCCAGCAGCTGGGGACCACCGGGAGATACGCAGTATTTT. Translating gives CASSWGPPGDTQYF.

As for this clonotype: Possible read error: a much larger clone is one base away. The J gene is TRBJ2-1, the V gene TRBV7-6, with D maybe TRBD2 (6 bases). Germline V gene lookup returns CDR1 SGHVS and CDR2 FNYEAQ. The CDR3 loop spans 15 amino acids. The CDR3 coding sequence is TGTGTCAGCAGCCACGTGACTAGTCCCGGCAATGAGCAGTTCTTC. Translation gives CVSSHVTSPGNEQFF.

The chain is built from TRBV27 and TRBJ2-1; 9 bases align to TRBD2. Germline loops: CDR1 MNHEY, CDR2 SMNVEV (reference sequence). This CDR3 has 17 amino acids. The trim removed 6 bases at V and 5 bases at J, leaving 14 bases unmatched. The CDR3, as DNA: TGTGCCAGCAGCCCGCTGAGGGCTAGCGGGGCACACAATGAGCAGTTCTTC. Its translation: CASSPLRASGAHNEQFF.

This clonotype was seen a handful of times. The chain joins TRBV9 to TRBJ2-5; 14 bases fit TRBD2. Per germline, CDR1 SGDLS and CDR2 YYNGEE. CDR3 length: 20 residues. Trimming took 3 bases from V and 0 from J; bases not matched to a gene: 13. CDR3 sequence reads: CASSGNRGTSGGPYQETQYF. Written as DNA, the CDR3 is TGTGCCAGCAGCGGTAACCGCGGGACTAGCGGGGGACCATACCAAGAGACCCAGTACTTC. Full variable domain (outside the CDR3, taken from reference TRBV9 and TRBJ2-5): DSGVTQTPKHLITATGQRVTLRCSPRSGDLSVYWYQQSLDQGLQFLIQYYNGEERAKGNILERFSAQQFPDLHSELNLSSLELGDSALYFCASSGNRGTSGGPYQETQYFGPGTRLLVL.

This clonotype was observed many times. CDR3 residues: CASSHPQGVYEQYV. The CDR3 DNA reads TGTGCCAGCAGTCATCCACAGGGGGTCTACGAGCAGTACGTC. The rearrangement joins TRBV7-9 to TRBJ2-7; TRBD1 matches 8 bases. Germline V gives CDR1 SEHNR, CDR2 FQNEAQ (reference sequence). The V gene end was trimmed by 6 bases and the J gene end by 3 bases; junction bases not matched to a gene: 7. This CDR3 contains 14 residues.

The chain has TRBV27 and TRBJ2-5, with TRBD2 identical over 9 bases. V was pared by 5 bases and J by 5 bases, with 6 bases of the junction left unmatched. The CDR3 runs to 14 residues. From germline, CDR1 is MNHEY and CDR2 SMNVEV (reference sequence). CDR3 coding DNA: TGTGCCAGCAGTAGGGGCGGGGGGGTGGAGACCCAGTACTTC. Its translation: CASSRGGGVETQYF.